The text below deals with one T cell receptor beta chain. What it binds is not known. At the DNA level, this CDR3 is encoded by other sequences in the same sample as well. This CDR3 comprises 12 residues. The V end lost 3 bases, the J end lost 1 base, and 0 bases lay between the germline ends. Germline-derived CDR1 and CDR2 are KGHDR and SFDVKD. The record originates from a study of T cell responses to AZD1222 COVID-19 vaccine. The study's findings and limits: Reportedly, close to half of spike-specific TCRs are directed against unmutated variant regions. At study baseline, merely over 5 AZD1222 recipients were seropositive. Spike-specific TCR breadth and depth rose after two AZD1222 doses. Repertoire samples came only from after the peak T cell response.

Here immunoSEQ multiplex PCR was the method, and the copy in TCRdb shows in-frame clones only, minus some. The sample contains about 180,000 clones, around 94% of which appear only once. Source: peripheral blood, taken 28 days after the second AZD1222 dose. This clonotype originated in an adult who received the AZD1222 COVID-19 vaccine. The chain recombines TRBV24-1 with TRBJ1-5; D not certain. The CDR3 loop reads CATSDSNQPQHF. The CDR3 DNA reads as TGTGCCACCAGTGATAGCAATCAGCCCCAGCATTTT.